The clone carrying this T cell receptor (beta chain) was recorded only once. Its antigen is unknown. Here the CDR3 omits its conserved ending phenylalanine or tryptophan, so a read error is the likely source. TCR beta CDR3 amplification used RNA transcripts. Second-round multiplex PCR followed a first-round RT-PCR using HTBI primers. TCRdb re-called the multiplex PCR reads with MiXCR, one entry per CDR3 protein. The repertoire includes about 500,000 distinct CDR3 sequences, under 40% of them detected once, and roughly 4% sits in the top ten. These data belong to a study of Graves' ophthalmopathy and Graves' hyperthyroidism. Across the study: Over 18 months of follow-up, stable hyperthyroidism required that no ophthalmopathy appear.

Findings and caveats of the study: Blood also harbored most expanded thyroid clonotypes above 0.001 frequency.

The CDR3 is made up of 14 amino acids. J gave up 1 base and V 2 bases, and 0 bases lay outside the gene matches. CDR1 SEHNR and CDR2 FQNEAQ come from the germline V gene (reference sequence). This clonotype originated in an adult man with Graves' hyperthyroidism. The sequencing input was peripheral blood or thyroid tissue (not recorded which). The chain joins TRBV7-9 to TRBJ1-1, with 8 bases that match TRBD1. CDR3 loop: CASSLQGANTEAFL. The CDR3 region has the DNA TGTGCCAGCAGCTTACAGGGGGCGAACACTGAAGCTTTCTTG.